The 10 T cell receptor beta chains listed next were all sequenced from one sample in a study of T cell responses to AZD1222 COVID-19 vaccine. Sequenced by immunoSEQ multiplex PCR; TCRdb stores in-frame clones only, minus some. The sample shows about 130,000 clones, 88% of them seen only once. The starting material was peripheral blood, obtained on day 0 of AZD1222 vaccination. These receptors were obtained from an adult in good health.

The CDR3 region has the DNA TGTGCCACCAGGAGCGGGACAGGGACCCACGAGCAGTACTTC. Amino acids: CATRSGTGTHEQYF. The gene calls are TRBV6-5 and TRBJ2-7; TRBD1 matches at 9 bases. The CDR3 loop spans 14 amino acids. Germline CDR1 and CDR2: MNHEY and SVGAGI. Germline trimming cut 10 bases from V and 5 bases from J; bases unmatched to any gene: 12.

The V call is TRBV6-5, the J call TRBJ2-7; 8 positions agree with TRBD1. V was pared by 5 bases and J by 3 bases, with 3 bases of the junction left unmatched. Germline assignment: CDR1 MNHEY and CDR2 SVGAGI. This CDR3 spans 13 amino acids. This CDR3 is CASSQTGDYEQYF. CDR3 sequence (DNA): TGTGCCAGCAGTCAGACAGGGGACTACGAGCAGTACTTC.

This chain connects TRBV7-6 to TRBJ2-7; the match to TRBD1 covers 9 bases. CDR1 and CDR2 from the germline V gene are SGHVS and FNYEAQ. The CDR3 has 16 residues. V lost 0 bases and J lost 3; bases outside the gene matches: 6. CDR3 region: CASSLAAPGQGYEQYF. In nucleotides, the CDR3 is TGTGCCAGCAGCTTAGCTGCCCCGGGACAGGGCTACGAGCAGTACTTC.

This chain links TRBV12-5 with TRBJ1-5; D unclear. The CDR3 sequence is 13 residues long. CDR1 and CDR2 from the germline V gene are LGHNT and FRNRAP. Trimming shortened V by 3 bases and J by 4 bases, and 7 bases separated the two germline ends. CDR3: CASGLGKNQPQHF. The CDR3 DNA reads TGTGCTAGTGGTTTAGGGAAGAATCAGCCCCAGCATTTT.

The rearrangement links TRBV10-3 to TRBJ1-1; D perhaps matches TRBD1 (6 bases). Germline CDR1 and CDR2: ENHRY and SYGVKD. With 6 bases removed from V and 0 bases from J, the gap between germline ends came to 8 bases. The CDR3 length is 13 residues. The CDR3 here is CAIRGGVNTEAFF. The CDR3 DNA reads TGTGCCATCAGAGGGGGAGTGAACACTGAAGCTTTCTTT.

CDR3 in amino acids: CASSEWDGDNYGYTF. CDR3 DNA: TGTGCCAGCAGTGAATGGGACGGTGATAACTATGGCTACACCTTC. The chain combines TRBV2 with TRBJ1-2, with D perhaps matching TRBD1 (5 bases). The V end was cut by 2 bases, the J end by 1 base, with 11 bases between. There are 15 residues in the CDR3. Germline lookup yields CDR1 SNHLY and CDR2 FYNNEI.

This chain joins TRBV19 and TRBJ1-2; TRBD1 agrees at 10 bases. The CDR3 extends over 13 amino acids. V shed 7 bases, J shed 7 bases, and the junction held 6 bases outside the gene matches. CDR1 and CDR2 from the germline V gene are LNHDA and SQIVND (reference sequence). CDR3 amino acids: CASTSRTGGGYTF. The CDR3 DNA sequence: TGTGCCAGTACCTCTAGGACAGGGGGTGGCTACACCTTC.

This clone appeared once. This CDR3 reads CAWTVWGNTEAFF. CDR3 sequence (DNA): TGTGCCTGGACCGTATGGGGGAACACTGAAGCTTTCTTT. The gene calls are TRBV30 and TRBJ1-1; D uncertain. This CDR3 region has 13 residues. The V end lost 4 bases, the J end lost 1 base, and 10 bases lay between the germline ends. Germline loops: CDR1 GTSNPN, CDR2 SVGIG (reference sequence).

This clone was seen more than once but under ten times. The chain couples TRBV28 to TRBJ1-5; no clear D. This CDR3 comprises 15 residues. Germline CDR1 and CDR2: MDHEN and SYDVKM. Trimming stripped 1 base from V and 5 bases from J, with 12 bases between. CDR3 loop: CASSLFSPRDQPQHF. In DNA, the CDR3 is TGTGCCAGCAGTTTATTTTCCCCGAGGGATCAGCCCCAGCATTTT.

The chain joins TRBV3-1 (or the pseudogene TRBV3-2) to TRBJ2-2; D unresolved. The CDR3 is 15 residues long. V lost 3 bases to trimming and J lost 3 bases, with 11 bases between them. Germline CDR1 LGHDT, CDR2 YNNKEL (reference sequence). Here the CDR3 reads CASSHLGMDTGELFF. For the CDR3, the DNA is TGTGCCAGCAGCCACCTTGGCATGGACACCGGGGAGCTGTTTTTT.